These 6 T cell receptor beta chains were all obtained from the same sample, sequenced in a study of blood T cell repertoires in COVID-19. Produced via immunoSEQ multiplex PCR; TCRdb's table is partial and in-frame only. Of about 110,000 clones in the sample, roughly 88% were seen once. Sequencing was carried out using peripheral blood. These receptors were obtained from a man aged 45-65 years with active or convalescent COVID-19.

The rearrangement uses TRBV5-6 and TRBJ2-7; TRBD2 matches 9 bases. Germline V gene sequence: CDR1 SGHDT, CDR2 YYEEEE. V was clipped by 0 bases and J by 2 bases; unmatched bases: 9. The CDR3 loop spans 17 amino acids. CDR3 in amino acids: CASSLVIAGVSAYEQYF. The CDR3 nucleotides read TGTGCCAGCAGCTTGGTAATAGCGGGAGTGTCGGCCTACGAGCAGTACTTC.

This chain links TRBV11-2 with TRBJ2-7; possible D gene TRBD2, 5 bases. V lost 0 bases and J 0 bases, leaving 15 bases between the germline ends. This CDR3 region has 17 residues. In germline, CDR1 is SGHAT, CDR2 FQNNGV. The CDR3, as DNA: TGTGCCAGCAGCTTAGAGAGGTCTAGCAGGAGCTCCTACGAGCAGTACTTC. Translating it yields CASSLERSSRSSYEQYF.

The chain has TRBV3-1 (or the pseudogene TRBV3-2) and TRBJ2-1; 10 bases fit TRBD2. The CDR3 has 14 residues. CDR1 is LGHDT and CDR2 is YNNKEL in the germline V gene (reference sequence). The junction had 2 bases not matched to a gene; V was cut back by 6 bases and J by 3 bases. The CDR3 region has the DNA TGTGCCAGCAGACTAGCGGGAAACTACAATGAGCAGTTCTTC. It codes for CASRLAGNYNEQFF.

The chain has TRBV5-4 and TRBJ1-5; D not certain. Germline assignment: CDR1 SGHNT and CDR2 YYREEE (reference sequence). This CDR3 is 15 amino acids long. V gave up 0 bases and J gave up 6 bases, with 13 bases separating them. The CDR3, as DNA: TGTGCCAGCAGCTTGGTGGCGGGCGCGGCTCAGCCCCAGCATTTT. Protein sequence: CASSLVAGAAQPQHF. Full variable domain (missing parts from reference TRBV5-4 and TRBJ1-5): ETGVTQSPTHLIKTRGQQVTLRCSSQSGHNTVSWYQQALGQGPQFIFQYYREEENGRGNFPPRFSGLQFPNYSSELNVNALELDDSALYLCASSLVAGAAQPQHFGDGTRLSIL.

The chain joins TRBV18 to TRBJ1-1; D is possibly TRBD1 (6 bases). The CDR3 length is 15 residues. CDR1 and CDR2 (germline): KGHSH, LQKENI. Between the trimmed V and J ends, which lost 3 bases and 0 bases, there was a span of 11 bases. The chain's CDR3 is CASSPQGTLNTEAFF. The CDR3 DNA is TGTGCCAGCTCACCCCAGGGGACGTTGAACACTGAAGCTTTCTTT.

This sequence joins TRBV24-1 and TRBJ1-2, with D possibly TRBD1 on 5 matching bases. The CDR3 sequence is 15 residues long. CDR1 and CDR2 (germline): KGHDR, SFDVKD. With 0 bases removed from V and 8 bases from J, the gap between germline ends came to 15 bases. The DNA for the CDR3 is TGTGCCACCAGTGATTTGGACCCGGACCAGGGAGGCTACACCTTC. Translating gives CATSDLDPDQGGYTF.